This record looks at one TCR beta chain sequence and its context. This sample is part of a study of control samples from healthy donors and cancer patients. TCRdb's table, derived via immunoSEQ multiplex PCR, lists solely in-frame clones and lacks some. The repertoire has hundreds of thousands of clones, around 90% of them found once; the top ten carry around 6.4%. Sequencing was carried out using PBMCs. This sequence was found in a man in his forties with head and neck cancer.

The DNA of the CDR3 is TGTGCCAGCAGTTTGTGGAGACGGGGCCCAAGCTCCTACAATGAGCAGTTCTTC. Its translation: CASSLWRRGPSSYNEQFF. The chain carries TRBV28 and TRBJ2-1; D is perhaps TRBD1 or TRBD2 (5 bases each). Germline loops: CDR1 MDHEN, CDR2 SYDVKM. The CDR3 covers 18 residues. With 3 bases removed from V and 0 bases from J, the gap between germline ends came to 18 bases.